The next 13 T cell receptor beta chains were all read from a single sample in a study of blood T cell repertoires in COVID-19. Produced via immunoSEQ multiplex PCR; TCRdb's table is partial and in-frame only. The table has some 250,000 clones, approximately 90% seen once. The specimen was PBMCs or T cells enriched from blood (not recorded which). These receptors were collected from a woman aged 40 to 50 with acute COVID-19.

The chain joins TRBV4-1 to TRBJ2-5, with no clear D. Per germline, CDR1 MGHRA and CDR2 YSYEKL. The CDR3 spans 13 residues. V was cut by 6 bases and J by 5 bases, with 13 bases left in between. CDR3 sequence (DNA): TGCGCCAGCAGTCTTCTACTCATGGAGACCCAGTACTTC. It encodes CASSLLLMETQYF.

V is TRBV30 and J is TRBJ1-3, with TRBD1 matching over 9 bases. The V and J ends lost 2 bases and 2 bases, in that order; junction bases with no gene match: 4. From germline, CDR1 is GTSNPN and CDR2 SVGIG (reference sequence). The CDR3 extends over 15 amino acids. The CDR3 region has the DNA TGTGCCTGGAGTATCGGACAGGGGACTGGAAACACCATATATTTT. It is translated as CAWSIGQGTGNTIYF.

The rearrangement links TRBV4-3 to TRBJ2-2; perhaps TRBD1 as D (6 bases). The germline V and J ends were trimmed by 0 bases and 5 bases, with 10 bases remaining between them. The CDR3 spans 15 residues. Looked up from germline, CDR1 is LGHNA and CDR2 is YSLEER. The CDR3 loop reads CASSQDPQGTGELFF. For the CDR3, the DNA is TGCGCCAGCAGCCAAGACCCACAGGGAACCGGGGAGCTGTTTTTT.

The rearrangement links TRBV5-4 to TRBJ1-2; weak D call: TRBD1 (5 bases). Trimming pared 3 bases from V and 2 bases from J, leaving 8 bases between. Germline CDR1 reads SGHNT; CDR2 reads YYREEE (reference sequence). CDR3 length: 13 amino acids. The CDR3 coding sequence is TGTGCCAGCAGCTCCCCAGGGAACTATGGCTACACCTTC. Translated, it gives CASSSPGNYGYTF.

This rearrangement joins TRBV28 to TRBJ2-7, with D tentatively TRBD1 (5 bases). The CDR3 extends over 12 amino acids. V was clipped by 7 bases and J by 1 base, with 8 bases between them. Per germline, CDR1 MDHEN and CDR2 SYDVKM. The CDR3 coding sequence is TGTGCCAGCACGACAGAATCCTACGAGCAGTACTTC. Amino acid sequence: CASTTESYEQYF.

The chain joins TRBV9 to TRBJ1-5; D uncertain. The V end lost 2 bases, the J end lost 1 base, and 10 bases lay between the germline ends. CDR1 is SGDLS and CDR2 is YYNGEE in the germline V gene. The CDR3 spans 15 residues. CDR3 DNA: TGTGCCAGCAGCGTGGGCGCTGTCAGCAATCAGCCCCAGCATTTT. Translating gives CASSVGAVSNQPQHF.

The rearrangement links TRBV18 to TRBJ2-7; TRBD2 matches at 11 bases. Germline trimming cut 6 bases from V and 3 bases from J; bases unmatched to any gene: 7. The CDR3 spans 15 residues. The germline CDR1 and CDR2 sequences are KGHSH and LQKENI. In nucleotides, the CDR3 is TGTGCCAGCTCCCATGGGACTAGCGGCTACTACGAGCAGTACTTC. This gives the protein CASSHGTSGYYEQYF.

The chain is built from TRBV12-3 or TRBV12-4 and TRBJ2-3; D gene ambiguous. This CDR3 is built from 13 residues. V lost 3 bases, J lost 2 bases, and 6 bases lay in between. The CDR3 coding sequence is TGTGCCAGCAGTTTCCTAAACACAGATACGCAGTATTTT. Protein: CASSFLNTDTQYF.

The chain recombines TRBV5-1 with TRBJ1-1; 9 positions match TRBD1. V shed 4 bases, J shed 7 bases, and the junction held 2 bases outside the gene matches. There are 12 residues in the CDR3. The V gene's germline CDR1 is SGHRS and CDR2 YFSETQ. The CDR3 spells CASSVGQGEAFF. DNA for the CDR3: TGCGCCAGCAGCGTGGGACAGGGTGAAGCTTTCTTT.

In its sample, this clone was seen once. The J gene is TRBJ2-3, the V gene TRBV5-1, with 9 nucleotides matching TRBD1. Germline V CDR1 and CDR2: SGHRS, YFSETQ. This CDR3 is built from 13 residues. V lost 7 bases to trimming and J lost 3 bases; unmatched junction nucleotides: 3. The CDR3 DNA follows: TGCGCCAGCTGGACAGGGGAAACAGATACGCAGTATTTT. This codes for CASWTGETDTQYF.

This clone was counted between two and nine times. This chain links TRBV9 with TRBJ2-1; tentatively, D is TRBD1 (6 bases). V was shortened by 0 bases and J by 0 bases, with 7 bases between the two germline ends. The CDR3 length is 15 residues. The germline V gene encodes CDR1 SGDLS and CDR2 YYNGEE. CDR3 amino acids: CASSVGQDSYNEQFF. The DNA for the CDR3 is TGTGCCAGCAGCGTAGGACAGGACTCCTACAATGAGCAGTTCTTC. The full variable domain, its missing parts supplied by reference TRBV9 and TRBJ2-1, is DSGVTQTPKHLITATGQRVTLRCSPRSGDLSVYWYQQSLDQGLQFLIQYYNGEERAKGNILERFSAQQFPDLHSELNLSSLELGDSALYFCASSVGQDSYNEQFFGPGTRLTVL.

CDR3 region: CASSYRTYTGELFF. The CDR3 DNA is TGTGCCAGCAGTTACAGGACTTACACCGGGGAGCTGTTTTTT. The rearrangement joins TRBV6-6 to TRBJ2-2; tentative D call: TRBD2 (5 bases). The CDR3 is 14 residues long. V shed 2 bases and J shed 3 bases, with 7 bases lying between them. Germline lookup yields CDR1 MNHNY and CDR2 SVGAGI (reference sequence).

The genes are TRBV19 and TRBJ2-2; possible D gene TRBD2, 6 bases. V shed 5 bases and J shed 1 base, with 20 bases lying between them. The CDR3 totals 18 residues. Germline V CDR1 and CDR2: LNHDA, SQIVND (reference sequence). CDR3 DNA sequence: TGTGCCAGTAGTCGAGGACCCTCGGGGGACCTGAACACCGGGGAGCTGTTTTTT. Its protein product is CASSRGPSGDLNTGELFF.